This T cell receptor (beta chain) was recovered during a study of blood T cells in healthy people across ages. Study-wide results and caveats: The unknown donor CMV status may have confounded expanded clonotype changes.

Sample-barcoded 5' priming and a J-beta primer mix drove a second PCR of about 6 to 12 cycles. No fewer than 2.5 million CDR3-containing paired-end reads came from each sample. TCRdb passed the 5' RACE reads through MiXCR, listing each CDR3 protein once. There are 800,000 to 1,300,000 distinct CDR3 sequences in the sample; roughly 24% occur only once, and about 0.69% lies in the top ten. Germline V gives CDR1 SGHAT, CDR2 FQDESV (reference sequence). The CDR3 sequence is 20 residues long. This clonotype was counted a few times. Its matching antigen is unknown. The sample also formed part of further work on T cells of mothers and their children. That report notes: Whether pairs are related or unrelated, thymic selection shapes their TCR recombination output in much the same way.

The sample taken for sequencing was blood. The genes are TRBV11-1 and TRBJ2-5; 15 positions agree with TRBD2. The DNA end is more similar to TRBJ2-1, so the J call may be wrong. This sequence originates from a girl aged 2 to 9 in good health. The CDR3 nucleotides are TGTGCCAGCAGCTCTACCCAGAGGACTAGCGGGAGGGCCGGGATGGGTGAGCAGTTCTTC. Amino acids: CASSSTQRTSGRAGMGEQFF.